Described below is a single T cell receptor (beta chain) sequence and its context. The antigen remains undetermined. Time point specified: patch test 1, 2 weeks after DPC sensitization. As for treatment: therapeutic diphenylcyclopropenone sensitization with weekly scalp DPC. The record originates from a study of human T cells and chemical hapten exposure. Whole-study context: A 2 cm by 2 cm inner upper arm patch received 2% DPC for sensitization. Cases of alopecia areata, totalis or universalis occurred in a predominantly female patient group. TCR yields per sample varied mostly from small pooled library volume differences.

Looked up from germline, CDR1 is SGHRS and CDR2 is YFSETQ. Trimming left V 2 bases short and J 4 bases short, with 14 bases between. The length of the CDR3 is 15 residues. Study-wide findings and caveats: Expanded TCRs created a significantly greater count of big CDR3 similarity clusters than controls did.

One entry per CDR3 protein results from TCRdb running MiXCR on the RACE reads. The repertoire has around 340,000 distinct CDR3 sequences, around 6.9% of them found once; the top ten carry approximately 8%. The source is a woman between 18 and 29 years old with alopecia areata. Some clones in this sample may be carry-over from other donors' samples. The rearrangement uses TRBV5-1 and TRBJ2-3, with D perhaps matching TRBD1 (6 bases). The sample in question was whole blood, obtained in connection with sensitization to the hapten diphenylcyclopropenone (DPC). CDR3 amino acids: CASSFLGAQPDTQYF. The CDR3 DNA follows: TGCGCCAGCAGCTTCCTGGGGGCGCAGCCAGATACGCAGTATTTT. Full variable domain (outside the CDR3, taken from reference TRBV5-1 and TRBJ2-3): KAGVTQTPRYLIKTRGQQVTLSCSPISGHRSVSWYQQTPGQGLQFLFEYFSETQRNKGNFPGRFSGRQFSNSRSEMNVSTLELGDSALYLCASSFLGAQPDTQYFGPGTRLTVL.